The TCR beta chain described here comes from a study of blood T cell repertoires in COVID-19. Background on the study: The cDNA or gDNA used as material had been derived from T cells, B-cell-depleted T cells, or PBMCs.

The authors' processing: Cell counts per sample came from amplifying reference gene primers. The data were produced by immunoSEQ multiplex PCR, yet TCRdb's version contains in-frame clones alone and is incomplete. V and J calls and clone size are given by that table; D and trimming were obtained from the DNA. The repertoire holds more than 200,000 clones, with roughly four fifths as singletons. Germline V CDR1 and CDR2: SEHNR, FQNEAQ (reference sequence). The CDR3 extends over 16 amino acids. Trimming pared 1 base from V and 0 bases from J, leaving 9 bases between. The chain is built from TRBV7-9 and TRBJ1-4; D remains ambiguous. Sequenced sample: peripheral blood. The receptor comes from a man in his forties or fifties with active or convalescent COVID-19. This CDR3 is CASSLEVRATNEKLFF. The CDR3 DNA follows: TGTGCCAGCAGCTTAGAAGTCCGGGCAACTAATGAAAAACTGTTTTTT.